This T cell receptor (beta chain) came from a study of CD4 T cells in relation to SARS-CoV-2 and coronaviruses. Study at large: The negative reference was HIV-1 Nef peptide pool or peptide-free culture.

CD4+ T cells from unexposed donors were obtained before the COVID-19 pandemic (2011-2018). The cells were cultured for approximately 10 days before CD4+ T cells were isolated. From germline, CDR1 is KGHSH and CDR2 LQKENI. Between the trimmed V and J ends, which lost 3 bases and 1 base, there was a span of 10 bases. The CDR3 runs to 14 residues. Comment on this clone: The antigen is unknown.

Measured with immunoSEQ multiplex PCR; TCRdb has only the in-frame clones, and not every one. The top ten hold 30% to 35% of the sample, which has about 15,000 clones, about four fifths seen once. Whole-study results and caveats: Monoreactive clones expanded significantly more to SARS-CoV-2 than crossreactive clones did. In around three fifths of donors, memory CD4+ clonotypes crossrecognized SARS-CoV-2 and at least one common cold coronavirus spike. Pre-pandemic and post-infection samples never came from the same donor.

The rearrangement joins TRBV18 to TRBJ2-7, with TRBD1 as a possible D gene (6 bases). The sample was CD4+ T cells from PBMCs, cultured in vitro. The TCR was taken from a human donor in good health. The CDR3 bases are TGTGCCAGCTCACCGACGGGACAATCCTACGAGCAGTACTTC. It is translated as CASSPTGQSYEQYF.